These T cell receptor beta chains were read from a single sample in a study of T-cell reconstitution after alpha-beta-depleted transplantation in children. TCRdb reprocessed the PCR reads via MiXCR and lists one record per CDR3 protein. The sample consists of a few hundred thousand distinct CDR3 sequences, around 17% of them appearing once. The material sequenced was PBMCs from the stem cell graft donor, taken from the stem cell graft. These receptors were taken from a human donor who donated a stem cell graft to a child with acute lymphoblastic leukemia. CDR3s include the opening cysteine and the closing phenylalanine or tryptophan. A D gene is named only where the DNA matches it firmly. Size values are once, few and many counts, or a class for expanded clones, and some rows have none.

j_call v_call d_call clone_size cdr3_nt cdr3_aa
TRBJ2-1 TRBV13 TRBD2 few TGTGCCAGCAGCCAAGGGCTAGCGGTCTCTCTTGAGTTCTTC CASSQGLAVSLEFF
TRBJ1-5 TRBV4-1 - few TGCGCCAGCAAAAGGCCCGGGAGCAATCAGCCCCAGCATTTT CASKRPGSNQPQHF
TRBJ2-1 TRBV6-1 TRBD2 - TGTGCCACAGCATCTAGCGGGAGTAATGAGCAGTTCTTC CATASSGSNEQFF
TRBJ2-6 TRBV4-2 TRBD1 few TGTGCCAGCAGCCAAGCGACAGGGGGCCGGGGGGCCAACGTCCTGACTTTC CASSQATGGRGANVLTF
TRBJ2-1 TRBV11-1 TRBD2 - TGTGCCAGCAGCTCCAACGCGGGAGTCTACAATGAGCAGTTCTTC CASSSNAGVYNEQFF
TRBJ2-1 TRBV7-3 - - TGTGCCAGCAGCTTCGGACCCTTTGGAGAGCAGTTCTTC CASSFGPFGEQFF
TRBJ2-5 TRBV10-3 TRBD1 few TGTGCCATCAGCGGGACAGAGCAAGAGACCCAGTACTTC CAISGTEQETQYF
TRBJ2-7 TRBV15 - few TGTGCCACGGGGGACCGGCCGCGGGAGCAGTACTTC CATGDRPREQYF
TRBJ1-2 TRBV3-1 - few TGTGCCAGCAGCCAGAATCATCTCTATGGCTACACCTTC CASSQNHLYGYTF
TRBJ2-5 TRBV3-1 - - TGTGCCAGCAGCCAAGAATCGAGCTGGCACCTTCAAGAGACCCAGTACTTT CASSQESSWHLQETQYF
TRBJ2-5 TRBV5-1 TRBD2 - TGCGCCAGCAGCCCACCGACTAGCGGGAGGGCAGAGACCCAGTACTTC CASSPPTSGRAETQYF
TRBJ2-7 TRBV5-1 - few TGCGCCAGCAGCTTCGGTATGGCGAAGCAGTACTTC CASSFGMAKQYF
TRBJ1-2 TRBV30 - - TGTGCCTGGAGTGTAGTAAGTGGACAGACTAACTATGGCTACACCTTC CAWSVVSGQTNYGYTF
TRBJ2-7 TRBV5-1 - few TGCGCCAGCAGCGGGGCAGGGGACGCCTACGAGCAGTACTTC CASSGAGDAYEQYF
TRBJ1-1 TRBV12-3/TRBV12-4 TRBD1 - TGTGCCAGCAGGACTTCTAGGGGGCCTATGAACACTGAAGCTTTCTTT CASRTSRGPMNTEAFF
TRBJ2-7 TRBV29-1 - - TGCAGCGTTAAGGTCGGTAGGTTAGCGTACGAGCAGTACTTC CSVKVGRLAYEQYF
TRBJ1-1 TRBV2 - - TGTGCCAGCAGTGATTGGGGCAGCAACACTGAAGCTTTCTTT CASSDWGSNTEAFF
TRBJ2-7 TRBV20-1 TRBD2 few TGCAGTGCCAATAGCGGGAGCGCCGGAGGGGAGCAGTACTTC CSANSGSAGGEQYF
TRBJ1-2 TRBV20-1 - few TGCAGTGCTAGAATCCAGGCCGGGAGCTACACCTTC CSARIQAGSYTF
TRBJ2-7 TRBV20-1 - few TGCAGTCCCGCGCCGTTATCCTACGAGCAGTACTTC CSPAPLSYEQYF
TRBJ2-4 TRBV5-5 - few TGTGCCAGCAGCTTGGAGTTCCGGGATACGCACATTCAGTACTTC CASSLEFRDTHIQYF
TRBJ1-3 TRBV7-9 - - TGTGCCAGCAATGGGGGCGCAATCGGGGTCTCTGGAAACACCATATATTTT CASNGGAIGVSGNTIYF